The clone carrying this TCR beta chain showed up just a few times. What it binds is unknown. The source of the sample is a study of T cells after yellow fever vaccination. Notes on the study in general: Post-booster repertoires again held most primary-vaccination clones (roughly 96% CD4, approximately 90% CD8).

Germline trimming cut 3 bases from V and 6 bases from J; bases unmatched to any gene: 9. This CDR3 has 16 residues. In TCRdb, the 5' RACE reads were re-called with MiXCR into one record per CDR3 protein. The sample yields about 360,000 distinct CDR3 sequences, 6.2% seen once. V usage is TRBV12-3 or TRBV12-4 and J usage is TRBJ2-2; TRBD2 agrees at 8 bases. The sample here was PBMCs, taken 5 days after the yellow fever booster vaccination. The sequence derives from a man aged 25-40 years who received the YFV17D yellow fever vaccine. The CDR3 sequence is CASSFGPVGGAGELFF. CDR3 nucleotides: TGTGCCAGCAGTTTTGGCCCCGTCGGGGGGGCCGGGGAGCTGTTTTTT.